Listed below are T cell receptor beta chains from one sample, sequenced in a study of blood T cell repertoires in COVID-19. Sequencing used immunoSEQ multiplex PCR; TCRdb keeps in-frame clones, though not all of them. The sample lists about 670,000 clones, approximately 90% occurring once. The sample comprised peripheral blood. The receptors shown here come from a woman between 18 and 30 years old with acute or convalescent COVID-19. Both conserved end residues are part of each CDR3. Each record gives: J gene, V gene, D gene, clone size, CDR3 DNA, CDR3 protein. D genes are given only for firm matches. The size entry is marked missing in some rows and otherwise reads once, few, many or a size class.

J: TRBJ2-7; V: TRBV12-5; D: -; size: once; DNA: TGTGCTAGTGGTGGACTACAGTCCCCCGAGCAGTACTTC; CDR3: CASGGLQSPEQYF
J: TRBJ2-7; V: TRBV5-1; D: TRBD1; size: once; DNA: TGCGCCAGCAGCCAAGGACAGGGGTTCGACGAGCAGTACTTC; CDR3: CASSQGQGFDEQYF
J: TRBJ1-2; V: TRBV12-3/TRBV12-4; D: TRBD1; size: -; DNA: TGTGCCAGCAGTCCGGACAGGGTTCGCGGCTACACCTTC; CDR3: CASSPDRVRGYTF
J: TRBJ2-7; V: TRBV23-1; D: TRBD1; size: -; DNA: TGCGCCAGCAGTCAATCGCGGCAGGGGGTGGGCCACGAGCAGTACTTC; CDR3: CASSQSRQGVGHEQYF
J: TRBJ2-2; V: TRBV4-1; D: TRBD2; size: -; DNA: TGCGCCAGCAGCCAAGCGAATACGGGGGGGTACACCGGGGAGCTGTTTTTT; CDR3: CASSQANTGGYTGELFF
J: TRBJ1-2; V: TRBV7-6; D: -; size: -; DNA: TGTGCCAGCAGCCAGGATGTAGGCGGCTACACCTTC; CDR3: CASSQDVGGYTF
J: TRBJ2-2; V: TRBV5-4; D: -; size: -; DNA: TGTGCCAGTAGAGGGGGTAACACCGGGGAGCTGTTTTTT; CDR3: CASRGGNTGELFF
J: TRBJ1-6; V: TRBV6-1; D: TRBD1; size: -; DNA: TGTGCCAGCAGCGAAGGAGAGGGGGCAGGGTCACCCCTCCACTTT; CDR3: CASSEGEGAGSPLHF
J: TRBJ2-2; V: TRBV24-1; D: -; size: -; DNA: TGTGCCACCAGTGTTGGGGACTGGAACACCGGGGAGCTGTTTTTT; CDR3: CATSVGDWNTGELFF
J: TRBJ1-5; V: TRBV3-1/TRBV3-2; D: -; size: -; DNA: TGTGCCAGCAGCCAAGGGGGGATCGGGAGGAATAGCAATCAGCCCCAGCATTTT; CDR3: CASSQGGIGRNSNQPQHF
J: TRBJ1-6; V: TRBV18; D: -; size: -; DNA: TGTGCCAGCTCCCCTGTACAGGACCTCTATAATTCACCCCTCCACTTT; CDR3: CASSPVQDLYNSPLHF
J: TRBJ1-2; V: TRBV11-3; D: TRBD1; size: -; DNA: TGTGCCAGCAGCTTAGGAGGGGGCTCTGGCTACACCTTC; CDR3: CASSLGGGSGYTF
J: TRBJ2-7; V: TRBV14; D: -; size: -; DNA: TGTGCCAGCAGCTCCAGCAGCGGCCTTGAGCAGTACTTC; CDR3: CASSSSSGLEQYF
J: TRBJ1-1; V: TRBV4-1; D: -; size: -; DNA: TGCGCCAGCAGCCAAGATACCGGGTTGGCTGAAGCTTTCTTT; CDR3: CASSQDTGLAEAFF
J: TRBJ1-1; V: TRBV4-3; D: -; size: -; DNA: TGCGCCAGCAGCCAAGGCCCCAGGGTAGCATGGAACACTGAAGCTTTCTTT; CDR3: CASSQGPRVAWNTEAFF
J: TRBJ2-7; V: TRBV7-9; D: -; size: -; DNA: TGTGCCAGCAGCCCAGGCCCGGGGAGAGGCTACGAGCAGTACTTC; CDR3: CASSPGPGRGYEQYF
J: TRBJ2-6; V: TRBV2; D: -; size: -; DNA: TGTGCCAGCAGCCTTACAGGGACTGGGGCCAACGTCCTGACTTTC; CDR3: CASSLTGTGANVLTF
J: TRBJ2-7; V: TRBV6-6; D: -; size: once; DNA: TGTGCCAGCAGAGCGGAGGAACTGGGAGTTCCCTACGAGCAGTACTTC; CDR3: CASRAEELGVPYEQYF
J: TRBJ1-1; V: TRBV5-6; D: TRBD1; size: -; DNA: TGTGCCAGCAGCTACGACAGGGGATCCACTGAAGCTTTCTTT; CDR3: CASSYDRGSTEAFF
J: TRBJ1-1; V: TRBV12-3/TRBV12-4; D: -; size: -; DNA: TGTGCCAGCAGAGCGGACAGTGAAGCTTTCTTT; CDR3: CASRADSEAFF
J: TRBJ2-1; V: TRBV9; D: TRBD1; size: -; DNA: TGTGCCAGCAGCCCAAGTGCTGGACAGGGGAGCGAGCAGTTCTTC; CDR3: CASSPSAGQGSEQFF
J: TRBJ2-1; V: TRBV2; D: -; size: once; DNA: TGTGCCAGCGGCGGACAGAGCCGCTCCTACAATGAGCAGTTCTTC; CDR3: CASGGQSRSYNEQFF
J: TRBJ1-6; V: TRBV5-6; D: -; size: once; DNA: TGTGCCAGCAGCTTGCCAGGGCTAAGTTCACCCCTCCACTTT; CDR3: CASSLPGLSSPLHF
J: TRBJ2-3; V: TRBV6-4; D: -; size: few; DNA: TGTGCCAGCAGTGGGACTTCCTCGGATACGCAGTATTTT; CDR3: CASSGTSSDTQYF
J: TRBJ1-2; V: TRBV27; D: TRBD1; size: -; DNA: TGTGCCAGCACTCTCGACAGGGGGCGTGATGGCTACACCTTC; CDR3: CASTLDRGRDGYTF
J: TRBJ2-5; V: TRBV30; D: -; size: -; DNA: TGTGCCTACTCCGACAACACTCTAGGGGCCCAGTACTTC; CDR3: CAYSDNTLGAQYF
J: TRBJ1-6; V: TRBV19; D: -; size: -; DNA: TGTGCCAGTAGTATAAAAAGAAACAGAAATTCACCCCTCCACTTT; CDR3: CASSIKRNRNSPLHF
J: TRBJ1-6; V: TRBV4-1; D: TRBD1; size: -; DNA: TGCGCCAGCAGTACCCTGCTCCGGGACAGGGTAAATTCACCCCTCCACTTT; CDR3: CASSTLLRDRVNSPLHF
J: TRBJ2-1; V: TRBV28; D: -; size: -; DNA: TGTGCCAGCCAGTTTGGGGGGGGGACATCCAATGAGCAGTTCTTC; CDR3: CASQFGGGTSNEQFF
J: TRBJ2-3; V: TRBV9; D: TRBD2; size: -; DNA: TGTGCCAGCAGCGTAATTAGCGGGTACACAGATACGCAGTATTTT; CDR3: CASSVISGYTDTQYF
J: TRBJ2-5; V: TRBV3-1/TRBV3-2; D: TRBD2; size: -; DNA: TGTGCCAGCAGCCAAAGCGGGGGGGCCCAGTACTTC; CDR3: CASSQSGGAQYF
J: TRBJ1-1; V: TRBV18; D: TRBD1; size: once; DNA: TGTGCCAGCTCACCCACAGGGGGCGCGGTCGCTGAAGCTTTCTTT; CDR3: CASSPTGGAVAEAFF
J: TRBJ1-5; V: TRBV14; D: -; size: -; DNA: TGTGCCAGCAGCCGTGACAGGAATCAGCCCCAGCATTTT; CDR3: CASSRDRNQPQHF
J: TRBJ2-7; V: TRBV13; D: -; size: -; DNA: TGTGCCAGCAGCTTAGCTGGGGGAGGGGGGCCTTACGAGCAGTACTTC; CDR3: CASSLAGGGGPYEQYF
J: TRBJ1-1; V: TRBV5-4; D: -; size: -; DNA: TGTGCCAGCAGCTTTGGCGGCAGCTTGGCTTTCTTT; CDR3: CASSFGGSLAFF
J: TRBJ1-2; V: TRBV4-3; D: TRBD1; size: -; DNA: TGCGCCAGCAGCCAACACTGGGTACTACAGGGGAACTATGGCTACACCTTC; CDR3: CASSQHWVLQGNYGYTF
J: TRBJ1-1; V: TRBV27; D: TRBD1; size: few; DNA: TGTGCCAGCAGTTGGGACAGGATCGACACTGAAGCTTTCTTT; CDR3: CASSWDRIDTEAFF
J: TRBJ1-2; V: TRBV6-4; D: TRBD1; size: few; DNA: TGTGCCAGCAGTGAAATACCCGGACAGGGTTATGGCTACACCTTC; CDR3: CASSEIPGQGYGYTF
J: TRBJ1-2; V: TRBV4-2; D: -; size: -; DNA: TGTGCCAGCAGCCAAGCCGGGGAAAGCGGGTTCTATGGCTACACCTTC; CDR3: CASSQAGESGFYGYTF
J: TRBJ1-3; V: TRBV13; D: -; size: -; DNA: TGTGCCAGACAGGCTGGAAACACCATATATTTT; CDR3: CARQAGNTIYF
J: TRBJ1-2; V: TRBV7-8; D: TRBD1; size: -; DNA: TGTGCCAGCAGCTTTGGCATTGACAGGGGGAATAGGGATGGCTACACCTTC; CDR3: CASSFGIDRGNRDGYTF
J: TRBJ1-4; V: TRBV29-1; D: TRBD1; size: -; DNA: TGCAGCGTTACGGGACAGGTTAATGAAAAACTGTTTTTT; CDR3: CSVTGQVNEKLFF
J: TRBJ1-2; V: TRBV9; D: TRBD1; size: -; DNA: TGTGCCAGCAAAGGACAGGGTTTATACAATGGCTACACCTTC; CDR3: CASKGQGLYNGYTF
J: TRBJ1-6; V: TRBV27; D: -; size: -; DNA: TGTGCCAGCAGTTTACAGAAATTAAGGGGTTTGCTCTCACCCCTCCACTTT; CDR3: CASSLQKLRGLLSPLHF
J: TRBJ1-5; V: TRBV18; D: TRBD1; size: -; DNA: TGTGCCAGCTCACCTGGACAGGGAGGCAATCAGCCCCAGCATTTT; CDR3: CASSPGQGGNQPQHF
J: TRBJ1-2; V: TRBV12-3/TRBV12-4; D: TRBD1; size: -; DNA: TGTGCCAGCAGTTTAGCGACAGGGGGCTACACCTTC; CDR3: CASSLATGGYTF
J: TRBJ2-7; V: TRBV3-1/TRBV3-2; D: TRBD1; size: -; DNA: TGTGCCAGCAGCCAAGTGGGGACAGGTAAATACGAGCAGTACTTC; CDR3: CASSQVGTGKYEQYF
J: TRBJ1-1; V: TRBV19; D: TRBD1; size: -; DNA: TGTGCCAGTAGTATAGGCCCTGACAGGGCCCCTGAAGCTTTCTTT; CDR3: CASSIGPDRAPEAFF
J: TRBJ1-2; V: TRBV29-1; D: TRBD1; size: once; DNA: TGCAGCGTGGGGGGACAGGGAATCTATGGCTACACCTTC; CDR3: CSVGGQGIYGYTF
J: TRBJ2-2; V: TRBV27; D: TRBD2; size: -; DNA: TGTGCCAGCAGTTTATCGAAGGGAGGGGACACCGGGGAGCTGTTTTTT; CDR3: CASSLSKGGDTGELFF
J: TRBJ1-1; V: TRBV5-1; D: TRBD1; size: once; DNA: TGCGCCAGCAGCCTCAACGCCCGACAGGGTGCTCATGAAGCTTTCTTT; CDR3: CASSLNARQGAHEAFF
J: TRBJ1-1; V: TRBV2; D: -; size: once; DNA: TGTGCCAGCCGTGAAGCTTTCTTT; CDR3: CASREAFF
J: TRBJ2-7; V: TRBV23-1; D: -; size: -; DNA: TGCGCCAGCAGTCTCCCCTCGGACTTCCTCTACGAGCAGTACTTC; CDR3: CASSLPSDFLYEQYF
J: TRBJ1-3; V: TRBV9; D: TRBD1; size: -; DNA: TGTGCCAGCAGCCCCCGGACAGGAATAGACACCATATATTTT; CDR3: CASSPRTGIDTIYF
J: TRBJ2-7; V: TRBV9; D: -; size: -; DNA: TGTGCCAGCAGCGTAGATAGGGGACAACCAATCTACGAGCAGTACTTC; CDR3: CASSVDRGQPIYEQYF
J: TRBJ2-1; V: TRBV30; D: -; size: -; DNA: TGTGCCTGGAACCGGGGACTCGCTAACAATGAGCAGTTCTTC; CDR3: CAWNRGLANNEQFF
J: TRBJ1-1; V: TRBV2; D: TRBD1; size: few; DNA: TGTGCCAGCAGAAACAGGGGAGTGAACACTGAAGCTTTCTTT; CDR3: CASRNRGVNTEAFF
J: TRBJ1-2; V: TRBV3-1/TRBV3-2; D: TRBD1; size: -; DNA: TGTGCCAGCAGCCAAGAAGGGGGACAGTCCCATGGCTACACCTTC; CDR3: CASSQEGGQSHGYTF
J: TRBJ2-7; V: TRBV5-5; D: -; size: -; DNA: TGTGCCAGCAGCCCTCAGGGGAGTGAGCAGTACTTC; CDR3: CASSPQGSEQYF
J: TRBJ2-3; V: TRBV11-3; D: TRBD2; size: -; DNA: TGTGCCAGCAGCCTTAGGGTCCCGGGGGGGATAGATACGCAGTATTTT; CDR3: CASSLRVPGGIDTQYF